The 13 T cell receptor beta chains in this list originate from one sample, sequenced in a study of blood T cell repertoires in COVID-19. Only in-frame clones appear in the TCRdb table, and some are missing; sequencing was by immunoSEQ multiplex PCR. The table shows 70,000 to 75,000 clones, with about four fifths occurring only once. Sample: peripheral blood. Receptors originate from a man aged 65 to 79 with acute or convalescent COVID-19.

This clone appeared a single time. CDR3: CASSQGDRGRGDTQYF. For the CDR3, the DNA is TGCGCCAGCAGCCAAGGGGACAGAGGCAGGGGAGATACGCAGTATTTT. This chain connects TRBV5-1 to TRBJ2-3, with 7 bases fitting TRBD1. Germline CDR1 reads SGHRS; CDR2 reads YFSETQ. V trimming: 4 bases; J trimming: 5 bases; junction bases outside the gene matches: 13. CDR3 length: 16 residues.

Only one count was recorded for this clone. The gene calls are TRBV7-6 and TRBJ1-3; D not resolved. There are 12 residues in the CDR3. Germline V gene data show CDR1 as SGHVS and CDR2 as FNYEAQ. Trimming took 5 bases from V and 3 from J, leaving 5 bases between them. The CDR3 sequence: CASSTGGNTIYF. CDR3 DNA: TGTGCCAGCAGCACCGGTGGAAACACCATATATTTT.

This chain links TRBV3-1 (or the pseudogene TRBV3-2) with TRBJ1-2; D perhaps matches TRBD1 (5 bases). Germline V gene data show CDR1 as LGHDT and CDR2 as YNNKEL (reference sequence). Trimming removed 0 bases at V and 8 bases at J, with 19 bases between. This CDR3 region has 16 residues. In DNA, the CDR3 is TGTGCCAGCAGCCAAGAGCCAGACAGAGGCGGTGGAGGCTACACCTTC. Amino acids: CASSQEPDRGGGGYTF.

J is TRBJ1-2 and V is TRBV20-1; D not resolved. Germline loops: CDR1 DFQATT, CDR2 SNEGSKA (reference sequence). Trimming cost V 6 bases and J 9 bases, with 8 bases left between them. There are 9 residues in the CDR3. CDR3 protein: CSAPSSYTF. The CDR3 bases are TGCAGTGCCCCATCCAGCTACACCTTC.

There are a few counts of this clone. The gene calls are TRBV6-6 and TRBJ2-1; tentatively, D is TRBD2 (6 bases). V was shortened by 8 bases and J by 4 bases, with 9 bases between the two germline ends. CDR3 length equals 12 residues. CDR1 and CDR2 (germline): MNHNY, SVGAGI (reference sequence). The CDR3 protein is CASLGGYNEQFF. CDR3 coding DNA: TGTGCCAGCCTCGGGGGTTACAATGAGCAGTTCTTC.

The rearrangement uses TRBV4-1 and TRBJ2-7; 9 bases are a match to TRBD2. V lost 4 bases, J lost 3 bases, and 10 bases stayed unmatched. Germline V gene lookup returns CDR1 MGHRA and CDR2 YSYEKL. The CDR3 is 16 residues long. DNA of the CDR3: TGCGCCAGCAGCCCCACTAGCGGGCGGCGGTACTACGAGCAGTACTTC. Encoded protein: CASSPTSGRRYYEQYF.

This clone was observed once. The CDR3, as DNA: TGTGCCTGGAGTCTCGGACTAGCGGGACCGAATGAGCAGTTCTTC. Translation gives CAWSLGLAGPNEQFF. This chain links TRBV30 with TRBJ2-1, with 12 bases lining up with TRBD2. The CDR3 extends over 15 amino acids. Germline CDR1 is GTSNPN and CDR2 is SVGIG (reference sequence). V shed 2 bases, J shed 7 bases, and the junction held 6 bases outside the gene matches.

This clone has just one count. The chain carries TRBV27 and TRBJ2-2; 14 nucleotides match TRBD2. The V and J ends lost 3 bases and 1 base, in that order; junction bases with no gene match: 10. This CDR3 comprises 20 residues. Germline assignment: CDR1 MNHEY and CDR2 SMNVEV (reference sequence). The CDR3 sequence is CASSFSGTSGSQLNTGELFF. CDR3 in DNA: TGTGCCAGCAGTTTCTCCGGGACTAGCGGGAGCCAACTGAACACCGGGGAGCTGTTTTTT.

The genes are TRBV18 and TRBJ1-5, with unresolved D. The V gene's germline CDR1 is KGHSH and CDR2 LQKENI. V dropped 3 bases and J dropped 0 bases, with 12 bases sitting between them. The CDR3 contains 16 residues. In nucleotides, the CDR3 is TGTGCCAGCTCACCTAGTCAGGTCGATAGCAATCAGCCCCAGCATTTT. Protein sequence: CASSPSQVDSNQPQHF.

J is TRBJ1-1 and V is TRBV29-1; 9 nucleotides line up with TRBD1. The V segment lost 7 bases and the J segment 7 bases; nucleotides outside the gene matches: 13. This CDR3 contains 14 residues. The V gene's germline CDR1 is SQVTM and CDR2 ANQGSEA. This CDR3 is CSGYSGTGTIEAFF. Written as DNA, the CDR3 is TGCAGCGGGTACTCCGGGACAGGGACTATTGAAGCTTTCTTT.

The CDR3 sequence is CASSRSGTGGSGNTIYF. Here the CDR3 DNA reads TGTGCCAGCAGTCGCTCCGGGACAGGGGGCTCTGGAAACACCATATATTTT. The chain carries TRBV6-6 and TRBJ1-3, with 11 bases lining up with TRBD1. CDR3 length: 17 amino acids. V gave up 5 bases and J gave up 0 bases; unmatched junction bases: 6. In germline, CDR1 is MNHNY, CDR2 SVGAGI (reference sequence).

The chain couples TRBV11-2 to TRBJ2-7; 7 bases line up with TRBD2. CDR1 is SGHAT, CDR2 FQNNGV, per germline. This CDR3 is 14 amino acids long. Trimming removed 5 bases from V and 1 base from J; junction bases left unmatched: 5. CDR3 bases: TGTGCCAGCAGCCGGGAAGCGGGATCCTACGAGCAGTACTTC. Its translation is CASSREAGSYEQYF.

This chain joins TRBV19 and TRBJ2-7, with D possibly matching TRBD1 (6 bases). Germline V gene data show CDR1 as LNHDA and CDR2 as SQIVND (reference sequence). The CDR3 runs to 12 residues. Between the trimmed V and J ends, which lost 6 bases and 6 bases, there was a span of 12 bases. The CDR3: CASSYRDGEQYF. CDR3 sequence (DNA): TGTGCCAGTAGCTACAGGGATGGCGAGCAGTACTTC.